This T cell receptor (beta chain) was sequenced during a study of shared clonotypes between healthy human individuals (dated by TCRdb to the early 2020s). A note on the overall study: The cohort included three men and two women between 18 and 49 years of age. The study deeply sequenced blood TCR repertoires of several healthy adults to estimate repertoire size and the extent of clonotype sharing between individuals. Per donor, three plates each were used for CD4 naive and CD4 memory, two for CD8 naive, and one for CD8 memory. Each donor's leukapheresis produced roughly between roughly 0.94 and 9.5 billion PBMCs. Libraries were prepared and TCR repertoires were sequenced by different laboratories using diverse techniques, in order to increase sequencing depth and limit assay-specific biases. Here is what the overall study found, with its caveats: Compared with non-shared clonotypes, clonotypes shared by all four sorted-subset donors had higher generation probabilities. Sampling was restricted to blood, and TCR repertoires in tissue are likely to differ from TCR repertoires in blood. The genetic and exposure-history diversity represented was limited by the small number of donors. Incomplete sequencing was indicated by rarefaction of sorted-subset datasets, despite the large sequencing depth. Larger estimated clonotype richness was generally found for naive subsets than for memory subsets. Approximately 5% of naive CD4, roughly 3.6% of naive CD8, 2.3% of memory CD4, and around 0.4% of memory CD8 clonotypes were shared across several donors. Pairwise subsampling indicated that sequencing depth was expected to affect the degree of clonotype sharing among donors.

V lost 2 bases and J lost 1 base, and the count of bases not matched to a germline gene is 8. Inclusive of the bounding cysteine and phenylalanine, the CDR3 is 18 residues long. The entry retains the CDR3 DNA only, 54 bases that are in frame from base 1. The germline V gene provides CDR1 MNHNS and CDR2 SASEGT. Healthy HIV-negative adults with no recently reported acute infections or vaccinations were included as donors. All donors were Caucasian adults living in Nashville, Tennessee, USA. CD4+ T cells were enriched by magnetic negative selection; naive cells were then positively selected on CD45RA, and the negative fraction formed the memory subset. Blood was collected by leukapheresis, and PBMCs were isolated by Ficoll-Histopaque density gradient centrifugation and then cryopreserved in liquid nitrogen vapor phase. Analytical flow cytometry was used to check the purity and quantity of each magnetically sorted T cell population. From each sorted fraction, genomic DNA was isolated and quantified by UV absorbance on a Nanodrop 2000c.

TCR CDR3 regions were amplified from genomic DNA by multiplex PCR using the deep immunoSEQ assay. For each cell subset, the extracted genomic DNA was distributed evenly across all wells of several immunoSEQ 96-well plates, and each plate served as one replicate. For sorted subsets, around 0.2 ug of genomic DNA, equivalent to tens of thousands of T cell genomes, went into each replicate PCR. The purified libraries were quantified using a Qubit 3.0 fluorometer, sized with a Bioanalyzer 2100, and then quantified again using the KAPA Library Quantification kit. A separate single-read 150-cycle Illumina NextSeq 550 flow cell was used to sequence each immunoSEQ 96-well plate. In the paper's pipeline: Because the immunoSEQ output held only junctional sequences and lacked quality scores, the filtering could not match the filtering applied to full-length reads. To assign V/J genes and CDR3, sequences were annotated using PyIR, a Python wrapper for IgBLAST v1.9, with IMGT germline references. Reads were filtered out if the reads had weak V/J assignments (E-value above 1e-6), no CDR3, stop codons, out-of-frame junctions, or ambiguous translated residues. V3J clonotypes were defined by identical inferred V gene, J gene, and CDR3 amino acid sequence. The percentage overlap between two repertoires was calculated by dividing the number of shared unique clonotypes by the size of the smaller repertoire. Repertoire richness was assessed with RTK rarefaction, the Chao1 estimator, and Recon v2.1 estimates of unobserved clonotypes. Generation probabilities were computed with OLGA for all TCRbeta clonotypes obtained by the gDNA method from a few donors. Imported from immuneACCESS, the table was reduced by TCRdb to in-frame sequences with V and J called. These copies leave out some clones; in studies compared against another copy, an unresolved V gene accounts for under half, and the cause of the remainder is not known. V and J calls and clone size are given by that table; D and trimming were obtained from the DNA. The sample has hundreds of thousands of clones on record, approximately 97% of them singletons. The ten largest clonotypes hold approximately 0.057% of the sample.

For this clone: The antigen it binds to is not known. Base qualities are missing; no much larger clone stands one base away.

The TCR sequence derives from a woman aged 25 to 39 in good health. Sequenced material: naive CD4+ T cells sorted from blood. The sample's cell subset or site label, in plain terms: CD45RA+ positively selected. The sequence is built from TRBV6-1 and TRBJ1-3; 10 middle bases align to TRBD1. DNA sequence: TGTGCCAGCAGTGAAAGCCGGGACAGGGGATCTTCTGGAAACACCATATATTTT. Its protein is CASSESRDRGSSGNTIYF.